These T cell receptor beta chains were read from a single sample in a study of blood T cell repertoires in COVID-19. Generated by immunoSEQ multiplex PCR, the TCRdb table keeps only in-frame clones and is missing some. The sample contains some 190,000 clones, approximately 84% of which appear only once. The sequencing sample was made of PBMCs or T cells enriched from blood (not recorded which). The receptors were sampled from a woman aged 25 to 45 who had recovered from COVID-19. Both conserved end residues are part of each CDR3. D genes are given only for firm matches. Clone size is shown for a subset of rows, as once, few, many or a class of expanded clone.

J,size,V,D,CDR3,DNA
TRBJ2-2,-,TRBV6-5,TRBD2,CASHSAGGPPGELFF,TGTGCCAGCCATTCAGCGGGGGGGCCCCCCGGGGAGCTGTTTTTT
TRBJ2-5,-,TRBV28,TRBD2,CASRRTSGGEETQYF,TGTGCCAGCAGGAGGACTAGCGGGGGGGAAGAGACCCAGTACTTC
TRBJ1-2,-,TRBV7-9,TRBD1,CASSLDRAANYGYTF,TGTGCCAGCAGCCTGGACAGGGCCGCTAACTATGGCTACACCTTC
TRBJ2-2,-,TRBV4-2,TRBD1,CASSHYLQGQGANTGELFF,TGTGCCAGCAGCCACTACCTACAAGGACAGGGGGCAAACACCGGGGAGCTGTTTTTT
TRBJ2-3,-,TRBV5-1,-,CATRRASTDTQYF,TGCGCCACCAGGCGGGCCAGCACAGATACGCAGTATTTT
TRBJ2-7,-,TRBV10-2,-,CASSDNSVYEQYF,TGCGCCAGCAGTGATAATAGCGTGTACGAGCAGTACTTC
TRBJ2-7,once,TRBV6-5,-,CASSYSVQNEQYF,TGTGCCAGCAGTTACTCGGTCCAGAACGAGCAGTACTTC
TRBJ2-5,-,TRBV5-1,-,CASSLGTRLEETQYF,TGCGCCAGCAGCTTGGGTACTAGGTTGGAAGAGACCCAGTACTTC
TRBJ2-3,-,TRBV5-1,TRBD1,CASSPLTGSGDTQYF,TGCGCCAGCAGCCCCCTGACAGGGTCAGGGGATACGCAGTATTTT
TRBJ1-1,-,TRBV30,-,CAWSVSWNTEAFF,TGTGCCTGGAGTGTATCATGGAACACTGAAGCTTTCTTT